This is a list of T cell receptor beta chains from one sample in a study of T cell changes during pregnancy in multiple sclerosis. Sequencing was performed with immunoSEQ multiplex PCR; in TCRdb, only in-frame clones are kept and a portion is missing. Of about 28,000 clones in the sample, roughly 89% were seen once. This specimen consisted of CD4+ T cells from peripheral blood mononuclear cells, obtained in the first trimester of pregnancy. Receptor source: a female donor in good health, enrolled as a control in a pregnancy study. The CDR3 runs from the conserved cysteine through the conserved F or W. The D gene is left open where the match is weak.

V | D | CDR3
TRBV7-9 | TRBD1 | CASSWGQGQETQYF
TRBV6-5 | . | CASSYSISLPGTEAFF
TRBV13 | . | CASSSYHGMKGTTTVSSGNTIYF
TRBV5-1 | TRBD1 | CASRHNQGAKVHEQYF
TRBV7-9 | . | CASSGRAGARRGYTF
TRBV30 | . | CAFVRSSYNEQFF
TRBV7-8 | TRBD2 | CASRGRGLGEQYF
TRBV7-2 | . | CASSLVGNSNQPQHF
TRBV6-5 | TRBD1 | CASSSGQGATNEKLFF
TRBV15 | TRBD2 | CATSRSYGGADNEQFF
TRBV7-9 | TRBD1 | CASSRGPTNEKLFF
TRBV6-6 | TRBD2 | CASSYGTSEDEQYF
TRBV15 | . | CATSRDTSLTDTQYF
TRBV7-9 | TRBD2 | CASSLSSGSYEQYF
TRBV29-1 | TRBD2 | CSVGRGVARGTDTQYF
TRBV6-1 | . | CASRRAGGASEKLFF
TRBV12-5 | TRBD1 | CASGPTSGQGSSYEQYF
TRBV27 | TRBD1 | CASSLNRQGLETQYF
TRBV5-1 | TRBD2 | CASSLGTSGDTQYF
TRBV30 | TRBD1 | CAWSLPTGAYGYTF
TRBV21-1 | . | CASRPSQGLHSGNTIYF
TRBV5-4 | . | CASSLSVRTGNYGYTF
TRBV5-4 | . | CASSSETASYEQYF
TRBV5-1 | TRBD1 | CASTLGQGNYEQYF
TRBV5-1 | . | CASSTGLPYEQYF
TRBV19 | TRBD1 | CASSPDRVHGYTF
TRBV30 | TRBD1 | CAWSVRQGYGYTF
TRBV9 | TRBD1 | CASSVLGTGNTGELFF
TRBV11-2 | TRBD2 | CASSPRAGGTDTQYF
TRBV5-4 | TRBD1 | CASSLGGQGSNEKLFF
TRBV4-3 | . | CASSGRGGAGYTF
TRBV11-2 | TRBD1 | CASSLGQGPSYEQYF
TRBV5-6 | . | CASSLVGKSEKLFF
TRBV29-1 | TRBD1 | CSVTGGALSEQYF
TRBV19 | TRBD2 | CASNSLRLAGGREQFF
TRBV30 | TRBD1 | CAWRGQGPYGYTF
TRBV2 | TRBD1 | CASTLRQGARETQYF
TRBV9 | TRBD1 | CASSVTDRATGELFF
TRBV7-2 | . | CASSRQNGRINQETQYF
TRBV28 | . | CASSSAGFYEQYF
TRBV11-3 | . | CASSTEGDTQYF
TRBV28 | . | CASSSERLRTDTQYF
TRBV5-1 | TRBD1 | CASCESGQGSSEQYF
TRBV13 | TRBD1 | CASSIRGSYNEQFF
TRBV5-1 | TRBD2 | CASSPASGSLEQYF
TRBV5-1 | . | CASSLARRGLQETQYF
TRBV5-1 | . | CASSLNTDTYYNEQFF
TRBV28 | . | CATQGFNSPLHF
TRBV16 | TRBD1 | CASSRSDRINEKLFF